This TCR beta chain emerged from a study of cytomegalovirus exposure and HLA in healthy donors (dated by TCRdb to about 2017). A note on the overall study: According to a later analysis, the approximately 120 validation repertoires were produced on the same platform as the roughly 700 repertoires of the first cohort. The aim of the study was to test whether cataloging public T cell receptors could identify signatures of past pathogen exposure. Besides the first cohort of approximately 710 subjects, a separate validation cohort made up of 120 different subjects was used. High-throughput TCR immunosequencing, statistical association of individual TCRs with disease status, and machine learning were combined to predict cytomegalovirus infection status. Results and caveats for the whole study, not just this receptor: All 120 or so repertoires were used to score co-occurrence in the validation cohort in a later analysis, because that analysis had no HLA typing for the cohort. The study listed approximately 150 TCR beta chains as associated with cytomegalovirus. Most TCR sequences were seen in very few donors, while some public TCRs were found in many individuals. The authors suggested that the approach could potentially be generalized to other disease states and immunological phenotypes. A few of the identified cytomegalovirus-associated TCR beta chains were confirmed in vitro to be specific for cytomegalovirus antigens. Subsequent analysis determined that TCRs grouped into clusters in the first cohort also showed a tendency toward co-occurrence across the approximately 110 validation repertoires, and approximately 93% of cluster scores exceeded 0. The classifier was reported to diagnose cytomegalovirus status with high specificity and sensitivity in both the original and validation cohorts.

Donors formed part of the validation cohort, which comprised about 120 subjects and was distinct from the first cohort of some 700 subjects. Regarding this clone: Its antigen remains undetermined. No base-level quality is on record; no much larger clone is a single base apart.

To prepare the library, the immunoSEQ multiplex PCR assay was applied. As for the authors' bioinformatics: To diagnose cytomegalovirus status from the catalog of TCR beta chain sequences, a statistical classification framework was built. This is the immuneACCESS table as TCRdb keeps it, with only in-frame sequences that have V and J called. A part of the clones is gone; compared with another copy, unresolved V genes explain less than half, and the rest is unexplained. D and trimming were read from the DNA, whereas the V and J calls and clone size are those reported in that table. This sample holds 100,000 to 150,000 clones; 89% were observed only once. The ten biggest clones cover around 1.1% of the sample. Its CDR3 holds 16 amino acids, cysteine through phenylalanine. Only the CDR3 DNA stays, 48 bases, in frame from base 1. The germline V gene gives CDR1 as SQVTM and CDR2 as ANQGSEA. Between the V and J ends, shortened by 1 base and 5 bases respectively, the junction contains 20 bases.

The TCR was taken from a woman aged 18-29 years in good health and CMV-seronegative. This chain is built from TRBV29-1 and TRBJ2-5; the D gene remains uncertain. Sample: PBMCs. The DNA sequence follows: TGCAGCGTTGAAGGTCCAGGCTCGGTAAAATGGGAGACCCAGTACTTC. It is translated as CSVEGPGSVKWETQYF.